The 16 T cell receptor beta chains below were found in one sample sequenced in a study of blood T cell repertoires in COVID-19. TCRdb keeps only in-frame clones here, not all; method: immunoSEQ multiplex PCR. The sample comprises under 250,000 clones, around 80% of which are singletons, and less than 6% rests with the top ten. The source material was peripheral blood. The receptors here all came from a woman between 65 and 79 years old with acute or convalescent COVID-19.

A note on this clone: Additional DNA sequences in this sample encode the identical CDR3. The genes are TRBV5-5 and TRBJ2-7; D not resolved. CDR1 is SGHKS and CDR2 is YYEKEE in the germline V gene (reference sequence). V lost 4 bases and J lost 0, with 8 bases in between. The CDR3 has 13 residues. CDR3 nucleotide sequence: TGTGCCAGCAGCCTAACCGGCTCCTACGAGCAGTACTTC. Its protein is CASSLTGSYEQYF.

The gene calls are TRBV7-9 and TRBJ2-3; the D is unclear. The V end was cut by 4 bases, the J end by 2 bases, with 10 bases between. This CDR3 region has 14 residues. Germline CDR1 is SEHNR and CDR2 is FQNEAQ (reference sequence). Here the CDR3 DNA reads TGTGCCAGCAGCTATCGACTCACCACAGATACGCAGTATTTT. Translating it yields CASSYRLTTDTQYF.

This clone was counted once. This sequence joins TRBV18 and TRBJ1-1; D might be TRBD1 (6 bases). Trimming removed 3 bases from V and 4 bases from J, with 15 bases in between. Germline V gene data show CDR1 as KGHSH and CDR2 as LQKENI. This CDR3 spans 15 amino acids. The DNA of the CDR3 is TGTGCCAGCTCACCCGCAACGGACAGCCCCACTGAAGCTTTCTTT. Its translation: CASSPATDSPTEAFF.

V gene TRBV19 combines with J gene TRBJ1-2; 11 bases match TRBD1. Losses at the gene ends were 3 bases for V and 3 bases for J; bases not matched to a gene: 6. The CDR3 has 16 residues. From germline, CDR1 is LNHDA and CDR2 SQIVND (reference sequence). The CDR3 loop reads CASSIAGTGGYYGYTF. The CDR3 nucleotides are TGTGCCAGTAGTATTGCCGGGACAGGGGGTTACTATGGCTACACCTTC.

DNA of the CDR3: TGTGCCAGCGCCAGGGGGCTAGTGGAAGAGACCCAGTACTTC. Translating it yields CASARGLVEETQYF. The chain carries TRBV11-2 and TRBJ2-5, with 8 bases lining up with TRBD1. V lost 8 bases, J lost 3 bases, and 8 bases stayed unmatched. Per germline, CDR1 SGHAT and CDR2 FQNNGV. CDR3 size: 14 residues.

This clone was detected a few times. The chain links TRBV30 to TRBJ1-6, with TRBD1 as a possible D gene (5 bases). V gave up 0 bases and J gave up 8 bases, with 11 bases separating them. The CDR3 has 14 amino acids. From germline, CDR1 is GTSNPN and CDR2 SVGIG (reference sequence). CDR3 DNA sequence: TGTGCCTGGAGTGTAGGCGGGGGAGATTCACCCCTCCACTTT. Its protein is CAWSVGGGDSPLHF.

A few counts support this clone. The chain recombines TRBV30 with TRBJ1-5; D ambiguous. Germline CDR1 and CDR2: GTSNPN and SVGIG (reference sequence). The CDR3 extends over 14 amino acids. V was cut by 5 bases and J by 0 bases, with 11 bases left in between. DNA for the CDR3: TGTGCCTGGGACGGAGGAGTTAGCAATCAGCCCCAGCATTTT. This gives the protein CAWDGGVSNQPQHF.

The table lists this clone with many counts. The gene calls are TRBV5-4 and TRBJ2-6; 7 bases map to TRBD1. The V segment lost 2 bases and the J segment 1 base; nucleotides outside the gene matches: 6. This CDR3 contains 17 residues. The V gene's germline CDR1 is SGHNT and CDR2 YYREEE (reference sequence). The CDR3 sequence: CASSFRQGVSGANVLTF. The CDR3 bases are TGTGCCAGCAGCTTTCGGCAGGGGGTATCTGGGGCCAACGTCCTGACTTTC.

V is TRBV5-1 and J is TRBJ2-1, with 16 bases fitting TRBD2. The CDR3 has 19 residues. Germline CDR1 reads SGHRS; CDR2 reads YFSETQ. Trimming at V came to 6 bases and at J to 8 bases, leaving 17 bases not matched to a gene. The CDR3 is CASTRPGTSGRARNDEQFF. As DNA, the CDR3 is TGCGCCAGCACCCGTCCGGGGACTAGCGGGAGGGCCCGCAACGATGAGCAGTTCTTC.

This clone was observed a single time. The rearrangement joins TRBV7-2 to TRBJ2-3, with 10 bases lining up with TRBD2. The V segment lost 4 bases and the J segment 3 bases; nucleotides outside the gene matches: 7. There are 16 residues in the CDR3. Per germline, CDR1 SGHTA and CDR2 FQGNSA. The chain's CDR3 is CASSSGVAGGTDTQYF. CDR3 coding DNA: TGTGCCAGCAGCTCCGGGGTAGCGGGAGGTACAGATACGCAGTATTTT.

CDR3 loop: CASHPVGEANEKLFF. The CDR3 nucleotides read TGCGCCAGCCACCCGGTGGGGGAGGCTAATGAAAAACTGTTTTTT. The chain employs TRBV5-1 and TRBJ1-4, with a possible D match to TRBD1 (5 bases). Trimming removed 7 bases from V and 3 bases from J, with 16 bases in between. This CDR3 has 15 amino acids. Germline V lookup: CDR1 SGHRS, CDR2 YFSETQ.

V and J are TRBV19 and TRBJ1-1; D is undetermined. CDR1 LNHDA and CDR2 SQIVND come from the germline V gene (reference sequence). Trimming took off 2 bases at V and 2 bases at J, with 3 bases between the two ends. This CDR3 is built from 12 residues. The CDR3 DNA is TGTGCCAGTAGTATACGTAACACTGAAGCTTTCTTT. Residues: CASSIRNTEAFF.

The sample holds a few counts of this clone. The chain has TRBV6-6 and TRBJ1-5, with 7 positions matching TRBD1. The CDR3 totals 15 residues. Germline-derived CDR1 and CDR2 are MNHNY and SVGAGI (reference sequence). Unmatched junction bases numbered 10, after V lost 6 bases and J lost 5 bases. CDR3 protein: CASRLQGSGYQPQHF. For the CDR3, the DNA is TGTGCCAGCAGACTACAGGGGTCGGGTTATCAGCCCCAGCATTTT.

J is TRBJ2-5 and V is TRBV6-2 or TRBV6-3, with 13 nucleotides matching TRBD2. This CDR3 region has 17 residues. V dropped 6 bases and J dropped 5; count of bases not matched to a gene: 12. Germline CDR1 is MNHEY and CDR2 is SVGEGT. The chain's CDR3 is CASSLPRTSGSFETQYF. The CDR3 DNA sequence: TGTGCCAGCAGCCTACCCCGGACTAGCGGGAGTTTTGAGACCCAGTACTTC.

V and J are TRBV3-1 (or the pseudogene TRBV3-2) and TRBJ2-1, with 11 nucleotides matching TRBD2. CDR3 length: 15 residues. The J segment lost 8 bases and the V segment lost 1 base, leaving 4 bases of the junction unmatched. From germline, CDR1 is LGHDT and CDR2 YNNKEL (reference sequence). The CDR3 region has the DNA TGTGCCAGCAGCCAAGTTACTAGCGGGAGTCATGAGCAGTTCTTC. Translation gives CASSQVTSGSHEQFF.

The chain employs TRBV6-4 and TRBJ2-1; 11 bases are a match to TRBD2. After removal of 4 bases from V and 0 bases from J, the junction contained 14 bases not matched to a gene. This CDR3 contains 20 residues. Germline-derived CDR1 and CDR2 are MRHNA and SNTAGT. CDR3 bases: TGTGCCAGCAGTGCGGTAGCGGGAGGGAGGGCCCTAAGCTCCTACAATGAGCAGTTCTTC. Protein: CASSAVAGGRALSSYNEQFF.